This TCR beta chain derives from a study of cytomegalovirus exposure and HLA in healthy donors. General observations from the study: The study carried out a later analysis of TCR beta sequences. It associated under 20,000 of them with specific HLA alleles at a false discovery rate of 0.05. TCR beta chains numbering more than 150 were designated cytomegalovirus-associated. An analysis done earlier found most TCR beta V segments productive about 90% or about 30% of the time.

PCR involved 60 Vbeta and 13 Jbeta primers. Per the original data handling: In a later analysis, of 70 million to 85 million unique beta chains, around 11 million appeared in at least two donors. Clones were read by immunoSEQ multiplex PCR, and TCRdb kept only the in-frame ones, dropping some. The DNA was the basis for D and trimming; V, J and clone size are from that table. The sample has 85,000 to 120,000 clones; under 80% are singletons. Comment on this clone: Its target is unknown.

Germline V gene sequence: CDR1 SGHTA, CDR2 FQGNSA. J gave up 7 bases and V 4 bases, and 7 bases lay outside the gene matches. The CDR3 loop spans 14 amino acids. This TCR was recovered from a woman aged 50 to 60 in good health and CMV-seropositive. Material: PBMCs. The chain joins TRBV7-2 to TRBJ1-2; TRBD1 aligns across 9 bases. CDR3 protein: CASSSGTGIGGYTF. The CDR3 DNA sequence: TGTGCCAGCAGCTCTGGGACAGGGATCGGTGGCTACACCTTC.